A single sample is the source of the 26 T cell receptor beta chains below, sequenced in a study of cytomegalovirus exposure and HLA in healthy donors. Primers: 60 Vbeta forward and 13 Jbeta reverse. Sequencing was performed with immunoSEQ multiplex PCR; in TCRdb, only in-frame clones are kept and a portion is missing. The profile covers over 110,000 clones, with around 80% appearing a single time and less than 1.5% taken by the ten largest. Sequencing was performed on PBMCs. Receptors originate from a male donor in good health and CMV-seropositive.

The chain joins TRBV5-4 to TRBJ2-2, with no clear D. CDR1 and CDR2 (germline): SGHNT, YYREEE (reference sequence). The CDR3 contains 14 residues. V was clipped by 3 bases and J by 6 bases, with 12 bases between them. The CDR3: CASSSHDNPGELFF. The CDR3, as DNA: TGTGCCAGCAGCTCGCATGACAACCCCGGGGAGCTGTTTTTT.

The rearrangement links TRBV5-6 to TRBJ2-2; no clear D. CDR1 is SGHDT, CDR2 YYEEEE, per germline. Trimming took off 0 bases at V and 6 bases at J, with 9 bases between the two ends. This CDR3 region has 14 residues. CDR3 in DNA: TGTGCCAGCAGCTTGGTTCTAGTTGCCGGGGAGCTGTTTTTT. Its protein is CASSLVLVAGELFF.

The J gene is TRBJ2-7, the V gene TRBV9; TRBD1 might be the D (6 bases). There are 14 residues in the CDR3. Looked up from germline, CDR1 is SGDLS and CDR2 is YYNGEE. The ends were cut back, 6 bases at V and 6 bases at J, with 19 bases in the middle. CDR3: CASNRDGRVAEQYF. CDR3 coding DNA: TGTGCCAGCAACAGGGATGGTAGAGTAGCCGAGCAGTACTTC.

This clone occurred a few times. This rearrangement joins TRBV18 to TRBJ1-1; 7 bases map to TRBD1. Germline CDR1 KGHSH, CDR2 LQKENI. This CDR3 comprises 15 residues. After removal of 0 bases from V and 5 bases from J, the junction contained 6 bases not matched to a gene. In nucleotides, the CDR3 is TGTGCCAGCTCACCACCCGGGACAGTTTTTACTGAAGCTTTCTTT. Translation: CASSPPGTVFTEAFF.

The V call is TRBV15, the J call TRBJ1-4, with D possibly matching TRBD1 (6 bases). Trimming stripped 0 bases from V and 4 bases from J, with 15 bases between. Germline CDR1 LNHNV, CDR2 YYDKDF (reference sequence). The CDR3 runs 17 residues. The DNA of the CDR3 is TGTGCCACCAGCAGAGATTGGGGGGGGGCGCATAATGAAAAACTGTTTTTT. Translation gives CATSRDWGGAHNEKLFF.

The chain is built from TRBV6-5 and TRBJ2-3; D is unresolved. The V gene lost 4 bases and the J gene lost 4 bases, with 6 bases spanning the gap. CDR1 and CDR2 (germline): MNHEY, SVGAGI. The CDR3 is 12 amino acids. DNA of the CDR3: TGTGCCAGCAGTTCTAATGCAGATACGCAGTATTTT. Residues: CASSSNADTQYF.

The J gene is TRBJ2-7, the V gene TRBV10-3; 11 bases align to TRBD2. After removal of 4 bases from V and 1 base from J, the junction contained 6 bases not matched to a gene. CDR3 length: 16 amino acids. Germline CDR1 is ENHRY and CDR2 is SYGVKD. DNA of the CDR3: TGTGCCATCAGTGGACCGACTAGCGGGGATTCCTACGAGCAGTACTTC. Translating gives CAISGPTSGDSYEQYF.

V is TRBV5-6 and J is TRBJ1-4; D remains unclear. The V and J ends lost 4 bases and 0 bases respectively, with 13 bases between them. The CDR3 sequence is 16 residues long. The V gene's germline CDR1 is SGHDT and CDR2 YYEEEE. The CDR3 protein is CASSRERVSTNEKLFF. CDR3 nucleotide sequence: TGTGCCAGCAGCCGGGAAAGGGTTTCAACTAATGAAAAACTGTTTTTT.

The chain uses TRBV7-9 and TRBJ2-1; 9 bases align to TRBD2. The germline gives CDR1 SEHNR, CDR2 FQNEAQ (reference sequence). After removal of 5 bases from V and 2 bases from J, the junction contained 10 bases not matched to a gene. This CDR3 has 17 amino acids. The CDR3 DNA reads TGTGCCAGCAGCCCGCGAGGGGCGGGAGGGCCCTACAATGAGCAGTTCTTC. This encodes CASSPRGAGGPYNEQFF.

A word on this clone: Additional DNA sequences in this sample encode the identical CDR3. This sequence joins TRBV28 and TRBJ2-1, with 7 bases identical to TRBD2. The CDR3 contains 17 residues. Germline CDR1 MDHEN, CDR2 SYDVKM. V was pared by 3 bases and J by 10 bases, with 18 bases of the junction left unmatched. This CDR3 reads CASSLVPGGRSRNEQFF. CDR3 coding DNA: TGTGCCAGCAGTTTGGTTCCGGGCGGGAGATCGCGGAACGAGCAGTTCTTC.

This chain uses TRBV29-1 with TRBJ2-7, with 10 bases that match TRBD1. The V and J ends lost 3 bases and 2 bases, in that order; junction bases with no gene match: 4. Germline V gene lookup returns CDR1 SQVTM and CDR2 ANQGSEA. The CDR3 covers 14 residues. CDR3 protein: CSVDPGQGTYEQYF. In DNA, the CDR3 is TGCAGCGTTGATCCGGGACAGGGGACCTACGAGCAGTACTTC.

CDR3 sequence (DNA): TGTGCCAGCAGTTCGGGACTAGCGGGACTTTACGAGCAGTACTTC. It is translated as CASSSGLAGLYEQYF. The genes are TRBV27 and TRBJ2-7; 13 bases align to TRBD2. V trimming: 4 bases; J trimming: 4 bases; junction bases outside the gene matches: 4. This CDR3 is built from 15 residues. Germline values: CDR1 MNHEY, CDR2 SMNVEV (reference sequence).

The CDR3 sequence is CASSDGGGAADTQYF. The CDR3 DNA is TGTGCCAGCAGTGATGGCGGGGGGGCGGCAGATACGCAGTATTTT. The chain carries TRBV2 and TRBJ2-3; 9 positions match TRBD2. Trimming took 3 bases from V and 4 from J; bases not matched to a gene: 5. This CDR3 contains 15 residues. Germline V lookup: CDR1 SNHLY, CDR2 FYNNEI.

The rearrangement links TRBV6-1 to TRBJ2-7; D is perhaps TRBD2 (5 bases). The CDR3 is 15 amino acids. Germline lookup yields CDR1 MNHNS and CDR2 SASEGT. Trimming shortened V by 0 bases and J by 6 bases, and 15 bases separated the two germline ends. The CDR3: CASSEAEVGRSEQYF. CDR3 nucleotide sequence: TGTGCCAGCAGTGAAGCGGAGGTTGGTCGCTCCGAGCAGTACTTC.

The chain uses TRBV7-3 and TRBJ2-1; D is uncertain. The CDR3 consists of 13 residues. The germline CDR1 and CDR2 sequences are SGHTA and FQGTGA. The germline V and J ends were trimmed by 5 bases and 0 bases, with 5 bases remaining between them. CDR3 DNA: TGTGCCAGCAGCACAAGCTCCTACAATGAGCAGTTCTTC. Translated, it gives CASSTSSYNEQFF.

The CDR3: CASSLDSGSSYEQYF. The DNA for the CDR3 is TGCGCCAGCAGCCTGGACTCTGGGAGCTCCTACGAGCAGTACTTC. The chain couples TRBV5-1 to TRBJ2-7, with a possible D match to TRBD2 (5 bases). The CDR3 loop spans 15 amino acids. The ends were cut back, 4 bases at V and 0 bases at J, with 14 bases in the middle. Per germline, CDR1 SGHRS and CDR2 YFSETQ.

The DNA of the CDR3 is TGTGCCAGTAGTAGCTTAGTGGGGCGGGAGACCCAGTACTTC. This gives the protein CASSSLVGRETQYF. The chain recombines TRBV19 with TRBJ2-5, with TRBD1 as a possible D gene (5 bases). Germline V gene sequence: CDR1 LNHDA, CDR2 SQIVND (reference sequence). The CDR3 contains 14 residues. The V and J ends lost 4 bases and 5 bases respectively, with 14 bases between them. The full variable domain, in which reference TRBV19 and TRBJ2-5 provide the parts outside the CDR3, is DGGITQSPKYLFRKEGQNVTLSCEQNLNHDAMYWYRQDPGQGLRLIYYSQIVNDFQKGDIAEGYSVSREKKESFPLTVTSAQKNPTAFYLCASSSLVGRETQYFGPGTRLLVL.

The chain joins TRBV19 to TRBJ2-3; no reliable D call. In germline, CDR1 is LNHDA, CDR2 SQIVND (reference sequence). Trimming removed 5 bases from V and 0 bases from J, with 12 bases in between. There are 15 residues in the CDR3. The CDR3 reads CASSALWASTDTQYF. The CDR3 DNA reads TGTGCCAGTAGTGCCCTTTGGGCTAGCACAGATACGCAGTATTTT.

The gene calls are TRBV13 and TRBJ2-7; 9 nucleotides agree with TRBD1. Trimming at V came to 5 bases and at J to 4 bases, leaving 6 bases not matched to a gene. The germline V gene has CDR1 PRHDT and CDR2 FYEKMQ (reference sequence). The length of the CDR3 is 14 residues. CDR3 amino acids: CASSATGGEYEQYF. The CDR3 nucleotides are TGTGCCAGCAGCGCTACAGGGGGCGAGTACGAGCAGTACTTC.

The rearrangement uses TRBV6-5 and TRBJ2-6; perhaps TRBD1 as D (7 bases). The CDR3 length is 16 residues. From germline, CDR1 is MNHEY and CDR2 SVGAGI. V lost 2 bases and J lost 3, with 11 bases in between. The CDR3 loop reads CASSYGGGIGANVLTF. Here the CDR3 DNA reads TGTGCCAGCAGTTACGGAGGGGGCATTGGGGCCAACGTCCTGACTTTC.

The chain carries TRBV7-9 and TRBJ1-2; 8 bases line up with TRBD1. Looked up from germline, CDR1 is SEHNR and CDR2 is FQNEAQ (reference sequence). The CDR3 extends over 17 amino acids. The junction had 14 bases not matched to a gene; V was cut back by 4 bases and J by 4 bases. The CDR3 DNA reads TGTGCCAGCAGCTCAGGAAGATCGACAGGGGCCCCCTATGGCTACACCTTC. Amino acid sequence: CASSSGRSTGAPYGYTF.

This chain links TRBV6-6 with TRBJ1-5; the D is unclear. This CDR3 region has 13 residues. Germline V CDR1 and CDR2: MNHNY, SVGAGI (reference sequence). The V gene lost 0 bases and the J gene lost 7 bases, with 7 bases spanning the gap. This CDR3 reads CASSYSASQPQHF. DNA for the CDR3: TGTGCCAGCAGTTACTCTGCGAGCCAGCCCCAGCATTTT.

The chain has TRBV20-1 and TRBJ2-5; TRBD1 might be the D (6 bases). V lost 5 bases to trimming and J lost 5 bases, with 9 bases between them. The CDR3 is 11 residues long. Germline V gene lookup returns CDR1 DFQATT and CDR2 SNEGSKA (reference sequence). The CDR3 DNA reads TGCAGTGCTTCGCAGGGGGAGACCCAGTACTTC. It specifies CSASQGETQYF.

The chain recombines TRBV9 with TRBJ1-5; 8 bases align to TRBD1. Germline V lookup: CDR1 SGDLS, CDR2 YYNGEE. The J segment lost 6 bases and the V segment lost 9 bases, leaving 14 bases of the junction unmatched. The CDR3 extends over 15 amino acids. The CDR3 DNA sequence: TGTGCCAACAGTGCGACAGGGGAAAGGGGTCAGCCCCAGCATTTT. Translated: CANSATGERGQPQHF. The variable domain in full, completed from reference TRBV9 and TRBJ1-5, reads DSGVTQTPKHLITATGQRVTLRCSPRSGDLSVYWYQQSLDQGLQFLIQYYNGEERAKGNILERFSAQQFPDLHSELNLSSLELGDSALYFCANSATGERGQPQHFGDGTRLSIL.

This chain joins TRBV6-5 and TRBJ2-7; 7 bases line up with TRBD1. Germline lookup yields CDR1 MNHEY and CDR2 SVGAGI. The J segment lost 2 bases and the V segment lost 5 bases, leaving 9 bases of the junction unmatched. This CDR3 comprises 15 residues. The CDR3 loop is CASSRALTGTYEQYF. The CDR3 DNA sequence: TGTGCCAGCAGTCGCGCACTGACAGGGACCTACGAGCAGTACTTC.

This clone was detected once. The V and J genes are TRBV25-1 and TRBJ2-1; no reliable D call. With 4 bases removed from V and 4 bases from J, the gap between germline ends came to 8 bases. In germline, CDR1 is MGHDK, CDR2 SYGVNS. The CDR3 is made up of 13 amino acids. The CDR3 nucleotides are TGTGCCAGCAGTGTTGGCAGTTACAATGAGCAGTTCTTC. This encodes CASSVGSYNEQFF.